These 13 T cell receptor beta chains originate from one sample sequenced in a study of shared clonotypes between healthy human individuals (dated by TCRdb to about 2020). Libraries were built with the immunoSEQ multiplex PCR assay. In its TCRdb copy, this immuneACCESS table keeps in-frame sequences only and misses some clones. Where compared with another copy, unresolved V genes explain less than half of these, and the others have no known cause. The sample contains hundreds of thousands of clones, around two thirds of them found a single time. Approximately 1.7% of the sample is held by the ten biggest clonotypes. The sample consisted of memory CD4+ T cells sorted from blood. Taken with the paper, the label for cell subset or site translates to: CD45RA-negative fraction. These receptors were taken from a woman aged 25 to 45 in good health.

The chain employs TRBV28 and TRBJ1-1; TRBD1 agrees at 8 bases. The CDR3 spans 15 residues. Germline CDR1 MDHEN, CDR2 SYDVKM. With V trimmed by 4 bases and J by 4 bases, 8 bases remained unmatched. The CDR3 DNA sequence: TGTGCCAGCAGTTCACCGGGACAGGCCCGCACTGAAGCTTTCTTT. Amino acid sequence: CASSSPGQARTEAFF.

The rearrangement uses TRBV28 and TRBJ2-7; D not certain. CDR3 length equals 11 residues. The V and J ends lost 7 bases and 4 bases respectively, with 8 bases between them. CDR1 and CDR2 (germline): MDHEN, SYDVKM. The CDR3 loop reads CASTTNYEQYF. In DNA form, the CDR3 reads TGTGCCAGCACGACAAATTACGAGCAGTACTTC.

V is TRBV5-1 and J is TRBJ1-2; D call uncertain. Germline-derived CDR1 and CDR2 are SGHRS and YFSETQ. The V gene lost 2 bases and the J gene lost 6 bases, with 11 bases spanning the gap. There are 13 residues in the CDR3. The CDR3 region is CASSLDLIDGYTF. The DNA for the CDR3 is TGCGCCAGCAGCTTAGACTTGATCGATGGCTACACCTTC.

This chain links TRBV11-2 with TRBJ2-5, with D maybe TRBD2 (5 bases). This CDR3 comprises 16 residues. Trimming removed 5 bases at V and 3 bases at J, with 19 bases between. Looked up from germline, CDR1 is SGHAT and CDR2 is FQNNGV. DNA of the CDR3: TGTGCCAGCAGCAATCTGGTAGGACTGATCAAAGAGACCCAGTACTTC. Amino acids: CASSNLVGLIKETQYF.

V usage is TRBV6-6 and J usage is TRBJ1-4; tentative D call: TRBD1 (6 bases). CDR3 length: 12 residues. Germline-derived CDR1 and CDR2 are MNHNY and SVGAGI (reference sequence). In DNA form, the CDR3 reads TGTGCAGCAGGGGCGGCTAATGAAAAACTGTTTTTT. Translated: CAAGAANEKLFF.

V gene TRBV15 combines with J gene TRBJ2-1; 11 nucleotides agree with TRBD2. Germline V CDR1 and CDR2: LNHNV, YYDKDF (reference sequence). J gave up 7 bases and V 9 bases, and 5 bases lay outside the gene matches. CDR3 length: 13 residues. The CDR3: CATKLAGANEQFF. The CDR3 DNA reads TGTGCCACAAAACTAGCGGGAGCAAATGAGCAGTTCTTC.

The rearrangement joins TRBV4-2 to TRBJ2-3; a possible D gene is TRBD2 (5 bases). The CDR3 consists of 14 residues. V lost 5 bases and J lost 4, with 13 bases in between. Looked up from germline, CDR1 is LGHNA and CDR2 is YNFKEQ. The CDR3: CASSTEGRSDTQYF. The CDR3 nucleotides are TGTGCCAGCAGCACCGAGGGAAGGTCAGATACGCAGTATTTT.

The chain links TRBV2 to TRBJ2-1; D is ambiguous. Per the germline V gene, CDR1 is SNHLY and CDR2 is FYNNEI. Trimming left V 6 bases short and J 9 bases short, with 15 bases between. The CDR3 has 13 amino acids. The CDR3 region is CASRDLTTAEQFF. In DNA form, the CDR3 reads TGTGCCAGCAGGGACCTCACCACAGCTGAGCAGTTCTTC. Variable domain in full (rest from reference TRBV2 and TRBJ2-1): EPEVTQTPSHQVTQMGQEVILRCVPISNHLYFYWYRQILGQKVEFLVSFYNNEISEKSEIFDDQFSVERPDGSNFTLKIRSTKLEDSAMYFCASRDLTTAEQFFGPGTRLTVL.

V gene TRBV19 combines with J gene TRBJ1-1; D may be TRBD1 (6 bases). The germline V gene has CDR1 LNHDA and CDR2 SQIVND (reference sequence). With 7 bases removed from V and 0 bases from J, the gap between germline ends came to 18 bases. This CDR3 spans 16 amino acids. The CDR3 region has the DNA TGTGCCAGTACAAACTCCCTTTACAGGGTGAACACTGAAGCTTTCTTT. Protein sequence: CASTNSLYRVNTEAFF.

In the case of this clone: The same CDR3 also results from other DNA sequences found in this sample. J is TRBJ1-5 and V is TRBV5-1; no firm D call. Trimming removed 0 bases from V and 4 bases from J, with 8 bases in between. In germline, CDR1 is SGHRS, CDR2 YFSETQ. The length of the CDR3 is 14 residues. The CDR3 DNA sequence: TGCGCCAGCAGCTTGGGGCAAGAGAATCAGCCCCAGCATTTT. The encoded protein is CASSLGQENQPQHF.

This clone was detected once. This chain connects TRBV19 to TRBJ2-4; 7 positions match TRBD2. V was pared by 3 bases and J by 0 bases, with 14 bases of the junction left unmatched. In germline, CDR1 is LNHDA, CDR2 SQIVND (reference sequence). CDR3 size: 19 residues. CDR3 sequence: CASSMAGAINPLAKNIQYF. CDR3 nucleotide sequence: TGTGCCAGTAGTATGGCGGGAGCGATCAACCCACTAGCCAAAAACATTCAGTACTTC.

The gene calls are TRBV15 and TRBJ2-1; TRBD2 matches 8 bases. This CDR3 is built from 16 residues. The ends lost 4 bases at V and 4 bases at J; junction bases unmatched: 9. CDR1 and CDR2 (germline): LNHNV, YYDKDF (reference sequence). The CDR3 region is CATSTGAGLEYNEQFF. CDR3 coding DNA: TGTGCCACCAGCACCGGGGCGGGACTAGAGTACAATGAGCAGTTCTTC.

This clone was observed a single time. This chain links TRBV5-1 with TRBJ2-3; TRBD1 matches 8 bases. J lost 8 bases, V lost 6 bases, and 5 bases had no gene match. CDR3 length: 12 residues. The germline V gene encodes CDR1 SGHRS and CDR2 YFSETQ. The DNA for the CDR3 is TGCGCCAGCACTGGGACAGGCGCTACGCAGTATTTT. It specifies CASTGTGATQYF.